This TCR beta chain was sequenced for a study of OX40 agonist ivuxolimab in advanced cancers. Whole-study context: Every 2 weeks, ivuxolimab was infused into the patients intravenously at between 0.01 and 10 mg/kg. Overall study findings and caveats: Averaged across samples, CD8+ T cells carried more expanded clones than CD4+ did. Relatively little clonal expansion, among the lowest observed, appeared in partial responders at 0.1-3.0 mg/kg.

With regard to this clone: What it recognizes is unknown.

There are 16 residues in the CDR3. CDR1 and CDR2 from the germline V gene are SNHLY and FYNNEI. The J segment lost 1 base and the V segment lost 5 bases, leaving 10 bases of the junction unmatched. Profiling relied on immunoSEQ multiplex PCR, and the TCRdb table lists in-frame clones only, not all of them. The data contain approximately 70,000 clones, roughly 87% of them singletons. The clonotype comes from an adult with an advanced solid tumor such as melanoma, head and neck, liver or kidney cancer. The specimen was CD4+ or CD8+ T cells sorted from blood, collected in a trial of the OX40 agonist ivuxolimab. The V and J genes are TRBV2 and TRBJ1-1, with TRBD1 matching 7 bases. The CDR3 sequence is CASSPPSGTENTEAFF. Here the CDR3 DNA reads TGTGCCAGCAGTCCTCCGTCCGGGACAGAGAACACTGAAGCTTTCTTT.